What follows are 18 T cell receptor beta chains derived from one specimen sequenced in a study of T cells after posttransplantation cyclophosphamide. Busulfan-fludarabine conditioning, marrow transplant, and cyclophosphamide on days +3 and +4 were administered. Only in-frame clones appear in the TCRdb table, and some are missing; sequencing was by immunoSEQ multiplex PCR. Here the sample spans about 2,200 clones, around 63% being singletons. Sequenced here: PBMCs, sampled after allogeneic stem cell transplant with posttransplant cyclophosphamide. The source is a male patient aged 55-69 years who received an allogeneic stem cell transplant from a related donor and was CMV-positive. Some T cells may originate from the graft donor.

The rearrangement uses TRBV25-1 and TRBJ2-3, with D tentatively TRBD2 (7 bases). The germline V gene has CDR1 MGHDK and CDR2 SYGVNS. V lost 8 bases and J lost 7, with 25 bases in between. CDR3 size: 16 residues. In DNA, the CDR3 is TGTGCCAGCGAACGTGGGGAGGGGGGCCTCCTGAATACGCAGTATTTT. This encodes CASERGEGGLLNTQYF.

V usage is TRBV5-4 and J usage is TRBJ1-2; 8 nucleotides line up with TRBD1. Germline CDR1 reads SGHNT; CDR2 reads YYREEE (reference sequence). The CDR3 contains 13 residues. V shed 4 bases and J 8 bases; nucleotides not matched to a gene: 7. CDR3 protein: CASSPGQALGYTF. For the CDR3, the DNA is TGTGCCAGCAGCCCGGGACAGGCCCTGGGCTACACCTTC.

The chain links TRBV16 to TRBJ1-2; 8 bases fit TRBD1. V gave up 5 bases and J gave up 8 bases; unmatched junction bases: 7. The germline V gene encodes CDR1 KGHSY and CDR2 FQNENV. The CDR3 sequence is 13 residues long. CDR3 nucleotides: TGTGCCAGCAGCTCAACAGGGGGGCAAGGCTACACCTTC. Its protein is CASSSTGGQGYTF.

CDR3 bases: TGTGCCAGTAGTGCCCTCCAGGGGGCTACTAATGAAAAACTGTTTTTT. Translated, it gives CASSALQGATNEKLFF. J is TRBJ1-4 and V is TRBV19; 8 bases map to TRBD1. The CDR3 is 16 amino acids. The germline V gene has CDR1 LNHDA and CDR2 SQIVND (reference sequence). The junction had 7 bases not matched to a gene; V was cut back by 5 bases and J by 2 bases.

This sequence joins TRBV7-9 and TRBJ2-1, with 14 bases aligning to TRBD2. The CDR3 is made up of 18 amino acids. CDR1 is SEHNR, CDR2 FQNEAQ, per germline (reference sequence). V shed 5 bases, J shed 3 bases, and the junction held 9 bases outside the gene matches. In nucleotides, the CDR3 is TGTGCCAGCAGCCCTTGGACTAGCGGGGGGATTAACTACAATGAGCAGTTCTTC. Translation: CASSPWTSGGINYNEQFF.

This chain joins TRBV29-1 and TRBJ2-3; no clear D. Germline CDR1 SQVTM, CDR2 ANQGSEA. This CDR3 spans 11 amino acids. With 5 bases removed from V and 3 bases from J, the gap between germline ends came to 6 bases. CDR3: CSVSNTDTQYF. CDR3 coding DNA: TGCAGCGTTTCAAATACAGATACGCAGTATTTT.

The chain employs TRBV7-2 and TRBJ2-5, with a possible D match to TRBD2 (7 bases). CDR1 is SGHTA, CDR2 FQGNSA, per germline. The CDR3 length is 15 residues. Deletions cut 4 bases from V and 4 bases from J, with 16 bases between. CDR3 amino acids: CASSSQGGTSETQYF. DNA of the CDR3: TGTGCCAGCAGCTCACAGGGAGGGACTTCAGAGACCCAGTACTTC.

This chain connects TRBV9 to TRBJ2-7, with 8 bases lining up with TRBD1. The CDR3 totals 14 residues. Germline lookup yields CDR1 SGDLS and CDR2 YYNGEE. V lost 0 bases and J lost 2; bases outside the gene matches: 1. The CDR3 nucleotides read TGTGCCAGCAGCGTAGGGACAGGGACCTACGAGCAGTACTTC. Translation gives CASSVGTGTYEQYF. Looking up the rest from reference TRBV9 and TRBJ2-7 gives the full variable domain: DSGVTQTPKHLITATGQRVTLRCSPRSGDLSVYWYQQSLDQGLQFLIQYYNGEERAKGNILERFSAQQFPDLHSELNLSSLELGDSALYFCASSVGTGTYEQYFGPGTRLTVT.

V usage is TRBV1 and J usage is TRBJ2-7; the table's D call of TRBD2 was not tested on the DNA. TRBV1 corresponds to a pseudogene. This CDR3 spans 19 amino acids. CDR3 amino acids: CTSSQRIKRLAGKGYEQYF. CDR3 nucleotide sequence: TGCACCAGCAGCCAACGAATTAAGCGGCTAGCGGGGAAAGGCTACGAGCAGTACTTC.

The J gene is TRBJ2-1, the V gene TRBV7-8; perhaps TRBD2 as D (6 bases). Per the germline V gene, CDR1 is SGHVS and CDR2 is FQNEAQ. The CDR3 length is 14 residues. Trimming shortened V by 6 bases and J by 10 bases, and 19 bases separated the two germline ends. The CDR3 DNA sequence: TGTGCCAGCAGGAAGGGCGGGGATCAGCTAGAGCAGTTCTTC. Amino acid sequence: CASRKGGDQLEQFF. Supplemented by reference TRBV7-8 and TRBJ2-1, the full variable domain reads GAGVSQSPRYKVAKRGQDVALRCDPISGHVSLFWYQQALGQGPEFLTYFQNEAQLDKSGLPSDRFFAERPEGSVSTLKIQRTQQEDSAVYLCASRKGGDQLEQFFGPGTRLTVL.

As to this clone: Its ends do not fully match the called genes, so a read error is possible. V usage is TRBV7-7 and J usage is TRBJ2-1; TRBD2 aligns across 14 bases. Germline V gene sequence: CDR1 SSHAT, CDR2 FNYEAQ (reference sequence). The CDR3 totals 15 residues. CDR3: CASSWGLAGVNEQFF. In DNA form, the CDR3 reads TGTGCTAGCAGCTGGGGACTAGCGGGAGTTAATGAGCAGTTCTTC.

V gene TRBV9 combines with J gene TRBJ2-3; D ambiguous. The CDR3 sequence is 16 residues long. The germline gives CDR1 SGDLS, CDR2 YYNGEE. V was trimmed by 0 bases and J by 4 bases, leaving 15 bases between them. The CDR3 here is CASSVAGMRTADTQYF. In DNA, the CDR3 is TGTGCCAGCAGCGTAGCTGGCATGAGAACAGCAGATACGCAGTATTTT.

The CDR3 loop reads CASSQTSGNNEQFF. The CDR3 region has the DNA TGTGCCAGCAGCCAGACTAGCGGAAACAATGAGCAGTTCTTC. The chain combines TRBV7-9 with TRBJ2-1; 9 bases line up with TRBD2. The CDR3 has 14 amino acids. V dropped 5 bases and J dropped 5; count of bases not matched to a gene: 4. Germline V gene data show CDR1 as SEHNR and CDR2 as FQNEAQ (reference sequence). Based on the CDR3 plus reference TRBV7-9 and TRBJ2-1, the full variable domain is DTGVSQNPRHKITKRGQNVTFRCDPISEHNRLYWYRQTLGQGPEFLTYFQNEAQLEKSRLLSDRFSAERPKGSFSTLEIQRTEQGDSAMYLCASSQTSGNNEQFFGPGTRLTVL.

The rearrangement joins TRBV11-2 to TRBJ2-7; D is undetermined. Per germline, CDR1 SGHAT and CDR2 FQNNGV. The CDR3 is 12 residues long. Between the trimmed V and J ends, which lost 6 bases and 4 bases, there was a span of 10 bases. Here the CDR3 DNA reads TGTGCCAGCAGTCCTGCCCGGTACGAGCAGTACTTC. Its translation: CASSPARYEQYF.

The chain links TRBV4-1 to TRBJ2-2; weak D call: TRBD2 (6 bases). The CDR3 consists of 18 residues. The germline V and J ends were trimmed by 0 bases and 4 bases, with 18 bases remaining between them. CDR1 and CDR2 (germline): MGHRA, YSYEKL. As DNA, the CDR3 is TGCGCCAGCAGCCAAGACTCGACGGCGGGATGGGGCACCGGGGAGCTGTTTTTT. Residues: CASSQDSTAGWGTGELFF.

This clone was recorded a few times. The genes are TRBV7-9 and TRBJ2-5; 8 bases fit TRBD2. This CDR3 spans 15 amino acids. Trimming at V came to 5 bases and at J to 5 bases, leaving 10 bases not matched to a gene. CDR1 is SEHNR, CDR2 FQNEAQ, per germline (reference sequence). CDR3 sequence reads: CASSPPLAGAETQYF. The DNA for the CDR3 is TGTGCCAGCAGCCCCCCCCTAGCGGGTGCGGAGACCCAGTACTTC.

This clone came up once. V and J are TRBV2 and TRBJ2-1; TRBD2 matches at 12 bases. J gave up 8 bases and V 6 bases, and 14 bases lay outside the gene matches. This CDR3 has 17 amino acids. Per germline, CDR1 SNHLY and CDR2 FYNNEI. CDR3 residues: CASRSLAGGPRTYEQFF. In DNA form, the CDR3 reads TGTGCCAGCAGGTCCCTAGCGGGAGGGCCTCGGACCTATGAGCAGTTCTTC.

The J gene is TRBJ1-5, the V gene TRBV2; weak D call: TRBD1 (5 bases). Looked up from germline, CDR1 is SNHLY and CDR2 is FYNNEI. The V end lost 8 bases, the J end lost 0 bases, and 20 bases lay between the germline ends. The CDR3 runs to 17 residues. The CDR3 loop is CASALEAGPYSNQPQHF. CDR3 coding DNA: TGTGCCAGCGCCCTTGAGGCAGGGCCCTATAGCAATCAGCCCCAGCATTTT.